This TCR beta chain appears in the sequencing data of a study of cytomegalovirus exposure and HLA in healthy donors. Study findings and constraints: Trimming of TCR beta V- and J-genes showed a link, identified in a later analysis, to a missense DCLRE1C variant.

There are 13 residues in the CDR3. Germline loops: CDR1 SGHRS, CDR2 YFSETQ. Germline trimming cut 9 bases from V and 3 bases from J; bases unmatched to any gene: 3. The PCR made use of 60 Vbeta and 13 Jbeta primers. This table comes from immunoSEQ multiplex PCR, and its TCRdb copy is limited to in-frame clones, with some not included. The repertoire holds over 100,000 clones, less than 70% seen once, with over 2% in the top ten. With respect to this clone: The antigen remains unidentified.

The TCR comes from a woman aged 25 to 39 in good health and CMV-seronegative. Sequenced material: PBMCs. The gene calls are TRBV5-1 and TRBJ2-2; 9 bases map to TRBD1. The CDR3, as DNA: TGCGCCACGGGACAGGGTTACACCGGGGAGCTGTTTTTT. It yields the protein CATGQGYTGELFF.